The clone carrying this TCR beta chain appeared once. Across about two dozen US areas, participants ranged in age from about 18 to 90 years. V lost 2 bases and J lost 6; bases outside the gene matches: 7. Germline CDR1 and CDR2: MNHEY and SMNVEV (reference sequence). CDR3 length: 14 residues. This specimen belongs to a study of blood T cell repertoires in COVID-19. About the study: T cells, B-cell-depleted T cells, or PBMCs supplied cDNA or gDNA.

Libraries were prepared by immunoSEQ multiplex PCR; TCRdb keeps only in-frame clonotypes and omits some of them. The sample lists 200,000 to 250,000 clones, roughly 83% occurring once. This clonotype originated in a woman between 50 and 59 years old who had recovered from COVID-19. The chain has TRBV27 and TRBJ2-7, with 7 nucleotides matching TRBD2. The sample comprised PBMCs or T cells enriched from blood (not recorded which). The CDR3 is CASSLGRGDSEQYF. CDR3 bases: TGTGCCAGCAGTTTAGGGAGGGGTGACTCCGAGCAGTACTTC.